This T cell receptor beta chain was observed in a study of blood T cell repertoires in COVID-19. The overall study: Both acute and convalescent COVID-19 samples were obtained from the United States, Italy and Spain. PBMCs, B-cell-depleted T cells, or T cells were the source of the cDNA or gDNA that made up the material.

The table came from immunoSEQ multiplex PCR; TCRdb's copy has only in-frame clones and leaves some out. The sample holds about 61,000 clones, approximately 90% seen once. This CDR3 spans 13 amino acids. Between the trimmed V and J ends, which lost 9 bases and 0 bases, there was a span of 10 bases. Germline V gene lookup returns CDR1 LNHDA and CDR2 SQIVND (reference sequence). The sample taken for sequencing was peripheral blood. The genes are TRBV19 and TRBJ2-3, with D perhaps matching TRBD2 (5 bases). The TCR comes from a human donor in a cohort sampled during active COVID-19. The CDR3: CARSRGSTDTQYF. The CDR3 region has the DNA TGTGCCAGATCTCGGGGTAGCACAGATACGCAGTATTTT.